Listed below are T cell receptor beta chains from one sample, sequenced in a study of blood T cell repertoires in COVID-19. The assay was immunoSEQ multiplex PCR, and TCRdb's table has in-frame clones only and misses some. The sample shows tens of thousands of clones, around nine tenths of them seen only once. Sequencing used peripheral blood. The receptors stem from a woman aged 55-75 years with active COVID-19. CDR3s include the opening cysteine and the closing phenylalanine or tryptophan. A D gene is named only where the DNA matches it firmly. The size field is filled for only some rows; it gives once, few, many or a size class.

DNA	CDR3	D	J	length	size	V
TGTGCCAGCAGCTCGCCTACGGGACAGGGAAACACCGGGGAGCTGTTTTTT	CASSSPTGQGNTGELFF	TRBD1	TRBJ2-2	17	few	TRBV7-8
TGTGCCAGCAGCTTAGAGGCTAGAAGCTACGAGCAGTACTTC	CASSLEARSYEQYF	.	TRBJ2-7	14	few	TRBV7-9
TGTGCCAGTAGTATAGTAGGGAGTCTGGAGACCCAGTACTTC	CASSIVGSLETQYF	.	TRBJ2-5	14	.	TRBV19
TGTGCCAGCAGTTTCAGAACCAGGGGGAAGGAAGAGACCCAGTACTTC	CASSFRTRGKEETQYF	TRBD1	TRBJ2-5	16	once	TRBV6-5
TGTGCCAGCACCGGGGGAACTGAAGCTTTCTTT	CASTGGTEAFF	.	TRBJ1-1	11	.	TRBV6-5
TGTGCCAGCAGCTTGGGGCTCACAGATACGCAGTATTTT	CASSLGLTDTQYF	.	TRBJ2-3	13	.	TRBV7-8
TGTGCCAGTAGTACCCGGGACAGGTCCCAGGAGCCCCAGCATTTT	CASSTRDRSQEPQHF	TRBD1	TRBJ1-5	15	once	TRBV19
TGTGCCAGTAGCCCCGGACAGGGGAGTTACAATGAGCAGTTCTTC	CASSPGQGSYNEQFF	TRBD1	TRBJ2-1	15	.	TRBV19
TGCGCCAGCAGCGAATGGGGCGGGGGGTCATACAATGAGCAGTTCTTC	CASSEWGGGSYNEQFF	TRBD2	TRBJ2-1	16	.	TRBV4-1
TGTGCCAGCAGTGAATCACCCGGGACAGGGGTTTATGGCTACACCTTC	CASSESPGTGVYGYTF	TRBD1	TRBJ1-2	16	.	TRBV25-1
TGCAGTGCTAGTAAGACAGGCGAATACTACGAGCAGTACTTC	CSASKTGEYYEQYF	.	TRBJ2-7	14	.	TRBV20-1
TGTGCCAGCAGCCAGGAAGGGGTCTATGGCTACACCTTC	CASSQEGVYGYTF	.	TRBJ1-2	13	.	TRBV16
TGCGCCAGCAGCTTGGGGACAGGGTTCTACGAGCAGTACTTC	CASSLGTGFYEQYF	TRBD1	TRBJ2-7	14	.	TRBV5-1
TGCGCCAGCAGCCCTTTCGAGGCGGTGGAGGTAACGGGGTTT	CASSPFEAVEVTGF	.	TRBJ1-1	14	.	TRBV5-1
TGCAGCGTTGAAGATCCATCCCCGGTCACCGGGGAGCTGTTTTTT	CSVEDPSPVTGELFF	.	TRBJ2-2	15	once	TRBV29-1
TGTGCCAGCAGCGTAGGGCCAGGGGGCTGGGGCACTGAAGCTTTCTTT	CASSVGPGGWGTEAFF	TRBD1	TRBJ1-1	16	.	TRBV9
TGTGCCAGCAGCGTAGCCACACAACAACTAGCGGGGGACACCGGGGAGCTGTTTTTT	CASSVATQQLAGDTGELFF	TRBD2	TRBJ2-2	19	.	TRBV9
TGTGCCAGCAGCCCCGTGCGGGGGACTCAAGAGACCCAGTACTTC	CASSPVRGTQETQYF	TRBD2	TRBJ2-5	15	few	TRBV7-3
TGTGCCAGCACCAGACAGTTTGACGGCGGGGAGCTGTTTTTT	CASTRQFDGGELFF	.	TRBJ2-2	14	.	TRBV7-9
TGCGCCAGCAGCTTCGGCGGTAGCGGGGGGGAGACCCAGTACTTC	CASSFGGSGGETQYF	TRBD2	TRBJ2-5	15	.	TRBV5-1
TGTGCCAGCAGCTTAGGGACAGGGGATGGCACAGATACGCAGTATTTT	CASSLGTGDGTDTQYF	TRBD1	TRBJ2-3	16	once	TRBV7-9
TGTGCCACCAGCAGAGGCAGGGGGGACACTGAAGCTTTCTTT	CATSRGRGDTEAFF	TRBD1	TRBJ1-1	14	.	TRBV15
TGCGCCAGCAGCCAATCCACAGGGATCGCCTCCTACGAGCAGTACTTC	CASSQSTGIASYEQYF	.	TRBJ2-7	16	once	TRBV4-1
TGTGCCAGCAGCTCGGGACAGACTAGCACAGATACGCAGTATTTT	CASSSGQTSTDTQYF	TRBD1	TRBJ2-3	15	.	TRBV3-1/TRBV3-2
TGCGCCAGCAGGAAACAGGGTTCAGACTCCTACGAGCAGTACTTC	CASRKQGSDSYEQYF	.	TRBJ2-7	15	.	TRBV5-1
TGTGCCAGCAGCTTAGGACAGACCTACGAGCAGTACTTC	CASSLGQTYEQYF	.	TRBJ2-7	13	.	TRBV11-2
TGTGCCAGCAGCCAACAACAGAACTATGGCTACACCTTC	CASSQQQNYGYTF	.	TRBJ1-2	13	.	TRBV14
TGTGCCTGGAGTGTAGGGACAGGGCCCATGGATGGAAACACCATATATTTT	CAWSVGTGPMDGNTIYF	TRBD1	TRBJ1-3	17	.	TRBV30
TGTGCCAGCAGCTTGGGGTTGAGGGGCAATCAGCCCCAGCATTTT	CASSLGLRGNQPQHF	.	TRBJ1-5	15	.	TRBV5-6
TGTGCCAGCAGCGCCAGGGTTGGCGAAAAACTGTTTTTT	CASSARVGEKLFF	.	TRBJ1-4	13	.	TRBV13
TGTGCCAGCAGCCAAGAAAGGACAGGGGTGGCCAATGAGCAGTTCTTC	CASSQERTGVANEQFF	TRBD1	TRBJ2-1	16	.	TRBV3-1/TRBV3-2
TGTGCCAGCAGCGAGGGCTCTGGGGCCAACGTCCTGACTTTC	CASSEGSGANVLTF	.	TRBJ2-6	14	.	TRBV3-1/TRBV3-2
TGTGCCAGCAACCGTAGAGGTGAGCAGTTCTTC	CASNRRGEQFF	.	TRBJ2-1	11	.	TRBV2
TGCAGCGGGACAGGGGACAACACCGGGGAGCTGTTTTTT	CSGTGDNTGELFF	TRBD1	TRBJ2-2	13	.	TRBV29-1
TGTGCCAGTAGTACCCCGACAGGCCACTATGGCTACACCTTC	CASSTPTGHYGYTF	.	TRBJ1-2	14	.	TRBV19
TGTGCCAGCAGTGGCGGAAAGGGAGAAACCTATAATTCACCCCTCCACTTT	CASSGGKGETYNSPLHF	.	TRBJ1-6	17	few	TRBV6-1
TGTGCCAGCAGCCAAGGTCTTGCGGGGGGGCGGGGAGAGCAGTACTTC	CASSQGLAGGRGEQYF	TRBD2	TRBJ2-7	16	.	TRBV4-2
TGCGCCAGCAGCTTGACAGGGACAGATGGCTACACCTTC	CASSLTGTDGYTF	TRBD1	TRBJ1-2	13	.	TRBV5-1
TGTGCCAGCAGCCTAGGGGACAGGGAGGGCTACACCTTC	CASSLGDREGYTF	TRBD1	TRBJ1-2	13	.	TRBV3-1/TRBV3-2
TGTGCCAGCTCACCACCAACCGGGACACATAACAATCAGCCCCAGCATTTT	CASSPPTGTHNNQPQHF	.	TRBJ1-5	17	.	TRBV18
TGTGCCAGCAGCCAAGATCGGCAGGGGCGGTCCAATGGCTACACCTTC	CASSQDRQGRSNGYTF	.	TRBJ1-2	16	.	TRBV4-2
TGCAGTGCTAGTCGGGGGGCGAGGGGTTTAAATCAGCCCCAGCATTTT	CSASRGARGLNQPQHF	.	TRBJ1-5	16	.	TRBV20-1
TGCGCCAGCAGCTCGACTACTGAAGCTTTCTTT	CASSSTTEAFF	.	TRBJ1-1	11	.	TRBV5-1
TGTGCCAGCAGTGAAAGGACAGGGAATTCTAACTATGGCTACACCTTC	CASSERTGNSNYGYTF	TRBD1	TRBJ1-2	16	.	TRBV2
TGTGCCAGTAGTATAGGTACAGGGCTGGAGACCCAGTACTTC	CASSIGTGLETQYF	.	TRBJ2-5	14	.	TRBV19
TGTGCCAGTTCACTGGGGGGACAGGGTTTATGGGAGACCCAGTACTTC	CASSLGGQGLWETQYF	TRBD1	TRBJ2-5	16	once	TRBV11-3
TGTGCCAGCACCCACGGGGGGGGGCCCTCGCGTAACACCATATATTTT	CASTHGGGPSRNTIYF	.	TRBJ1-3	16	.	TRBV7-2
TGTGCCAGCAGCTTGAGGTGGGGGACAGGAAATACCTACGAGCAGTACTTC	CASSLRWGTGNTYEQYF	TRBD1	TRBJ2-7	17	.	TRBV11-2
TGTGCCAGCAGCCCAGAACTGCTGAACACTGAAGCTTTCTTT	CASSPELLNTEAFF	.	TRBJ1-1	14	.	TRBV4-2
TGTGCCAGCAGTTACGGAGGAGCGGGACAACTAAACACTGAAGCTTTCTTT	CASSYGGAGQLNTEAFF	.	TRBJ1-1	17	.	TRBV6-2/TRBV6-3
TGTGCCAGCAGCTTGGGAGGGAATCGCAATGGCCACACCTTC	CASSLGGNRNGHTF	.	TRBJ1-2	14	.	TRBV5-5
TGTGCCAGCAGCCCGGGGGGAACGATCCACGAGCAGTACTTC	CASSPGGTIHEQYF	TRBD2	TRBJ2-7	14	few	TRBV27